This TCR beta chain was observed in a study of T cells after yellow fever vaccination. The CDR3 runs 12 residues. Germline loops: CDR1 SGHRS, CDR2 YFSETQ. V lost 1 base to trimming and J lost 6 bases, with 8 bases between them. MiXCR, run by TCRdb on the 5' RACE reads, gives a single entry per CDR3 protein. The sample carries a few hundred thousand distinct CDR3 sequences, almost 4% recorded once. This clonotype was picked up a small number of times. The sequence was obtained from a man aged 18 to 30 who received the YFV17D yellow fever vaccine. The chain has TRBV5-1 and TRBJ2-7, with D unresolved. The starting material was PBMCs, obtained 5 days after the yellow fever booster vaccination. CDR3 sequence reads: CASSLSDREQYF. The CDR3 bases are TGCGCCAGCAGCTTGTCGGATCGCGAGCAGTACTTC. The whole variable domain, filled in from reference TRBV5-1 and TRBJ2-7, reads KAGVTQTPRYLIKTRGQQVTLSCSPISGHRSVSWYQQTPGQGLQFLFEYFSETQRNKGNFPGRFSGRQFSNSRSEMNVSTLELGDSALYLCASSLSDREQYFGPGTRLTVT.